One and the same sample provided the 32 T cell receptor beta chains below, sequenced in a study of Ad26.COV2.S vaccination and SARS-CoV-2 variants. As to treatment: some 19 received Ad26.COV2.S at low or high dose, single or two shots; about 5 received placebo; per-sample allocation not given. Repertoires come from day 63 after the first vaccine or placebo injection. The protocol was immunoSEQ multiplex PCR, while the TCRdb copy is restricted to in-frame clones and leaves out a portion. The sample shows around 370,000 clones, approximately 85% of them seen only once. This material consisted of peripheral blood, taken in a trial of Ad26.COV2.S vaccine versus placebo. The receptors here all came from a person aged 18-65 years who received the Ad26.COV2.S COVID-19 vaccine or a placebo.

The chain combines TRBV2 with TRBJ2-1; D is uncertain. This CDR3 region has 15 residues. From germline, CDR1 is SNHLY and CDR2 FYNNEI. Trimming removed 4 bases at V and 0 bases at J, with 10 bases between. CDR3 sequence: CASSGSTISYNEQFF. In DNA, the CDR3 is TGTGCCAGCAGTGGGTCTACCATCTCCTACAATGAGCAGTTCTTC.

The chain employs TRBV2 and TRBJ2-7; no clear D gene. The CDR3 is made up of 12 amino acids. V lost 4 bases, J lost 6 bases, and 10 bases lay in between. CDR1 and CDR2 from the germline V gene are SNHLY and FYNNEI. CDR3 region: CASSVYIGEQYF. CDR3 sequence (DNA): TGTGCCAGCAGTGTGTACATCGGCGAGCAGTACTTC.

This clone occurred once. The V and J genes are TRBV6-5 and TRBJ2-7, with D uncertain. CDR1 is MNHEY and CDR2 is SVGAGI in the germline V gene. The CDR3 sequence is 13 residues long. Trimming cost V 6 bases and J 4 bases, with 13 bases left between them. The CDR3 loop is CASSPAVRYEQYF. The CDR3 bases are TGTGCCAGCAGCCCCGCAGTCAGGTACGAGCAGTACTTC.

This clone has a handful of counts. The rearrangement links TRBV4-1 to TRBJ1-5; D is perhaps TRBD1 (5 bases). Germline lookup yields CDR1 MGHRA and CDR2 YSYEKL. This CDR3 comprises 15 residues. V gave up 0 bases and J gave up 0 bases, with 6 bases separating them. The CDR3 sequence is CASSQDGGSNQPQHF. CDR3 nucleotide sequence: TGCGCCAGCAGCCAAGATGGGGGTAGCAATCAGCCCCAGCATTTT.

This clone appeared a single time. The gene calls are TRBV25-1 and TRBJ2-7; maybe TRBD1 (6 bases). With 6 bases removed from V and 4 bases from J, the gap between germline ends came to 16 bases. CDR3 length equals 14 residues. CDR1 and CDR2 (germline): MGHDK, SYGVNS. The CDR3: CASSRDTGAYEQYF. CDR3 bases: TGTGCCAGCAGCCGGGACACTGGAGCTTACGAGCAGTACTTC.

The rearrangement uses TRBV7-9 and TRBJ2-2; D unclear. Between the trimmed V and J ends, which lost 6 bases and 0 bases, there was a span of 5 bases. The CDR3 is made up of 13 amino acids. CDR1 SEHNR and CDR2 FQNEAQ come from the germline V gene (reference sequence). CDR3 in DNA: TGTGCCAGCAGGGCTTCGAACACCGGGGAGCTGTTTTTT. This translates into CASRASNTGELFF. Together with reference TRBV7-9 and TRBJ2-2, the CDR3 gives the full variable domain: DTGVSQNPRHKITKRGQNVTFRCDPISEHNRLYWYRQTLGQGPEFLTYFQNEAQLEKSRLLSDRFSAERPKGSFSTLEIQRTEQGDSAMYLCASRASNTGELFFGEGSRLTVL.

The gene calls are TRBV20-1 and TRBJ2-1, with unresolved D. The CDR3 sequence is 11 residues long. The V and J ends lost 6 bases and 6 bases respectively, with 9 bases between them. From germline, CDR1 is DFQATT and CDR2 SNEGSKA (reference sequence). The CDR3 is CSAIYLNEQFF. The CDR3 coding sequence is TGCAGTGCCATATATCTCAATGAGCAGTTCTTC.

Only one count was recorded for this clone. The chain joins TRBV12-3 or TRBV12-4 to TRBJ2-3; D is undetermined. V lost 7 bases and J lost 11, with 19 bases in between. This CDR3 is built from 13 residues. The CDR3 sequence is CASTLGGQEKQYF. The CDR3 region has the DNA TGTGCCAGCACCCTAGGTGGGCAGGAGAAGCAGTATTTT.

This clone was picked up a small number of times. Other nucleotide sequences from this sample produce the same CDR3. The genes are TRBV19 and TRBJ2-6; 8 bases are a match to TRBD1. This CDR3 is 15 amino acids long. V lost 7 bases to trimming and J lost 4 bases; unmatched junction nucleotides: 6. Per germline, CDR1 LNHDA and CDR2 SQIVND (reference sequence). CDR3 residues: CASTKDRAGANVLTF. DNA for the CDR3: TGTGCCAGTACCAAGGACAGGGCCGGGGCCAACGTCCTGACTTTC. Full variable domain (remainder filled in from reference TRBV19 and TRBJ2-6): DGGITQSPKYLFRKEGQNVTLSCEQNLNHDAMYWYRQDPGQGLRLIYYSQIVNDFQKGDIAEGYSVSREKKESFPLTVTSAQKNPTAFYLCASTKDRAGANVLTFGAGSRLTVL.

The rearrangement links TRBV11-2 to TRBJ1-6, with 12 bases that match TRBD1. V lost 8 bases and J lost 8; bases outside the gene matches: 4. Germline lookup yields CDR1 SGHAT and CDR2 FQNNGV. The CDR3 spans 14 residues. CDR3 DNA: TGTGCCAGCGGGAGGGACAGGGGGCATTCACCCCTCCACTTT. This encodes CASGRDRGHSPLHF. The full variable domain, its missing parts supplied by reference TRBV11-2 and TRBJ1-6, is EAGVAQSPRYKIIEKRQSVAFWCNPISGHATLYWYQQILGQGPKLLIQFQNNGVVDDSQLPKDRFSAERLKGVDSTLKIQPAKLEDSAVYLCASGRDRGHSPLHFGNGTRLTVT.

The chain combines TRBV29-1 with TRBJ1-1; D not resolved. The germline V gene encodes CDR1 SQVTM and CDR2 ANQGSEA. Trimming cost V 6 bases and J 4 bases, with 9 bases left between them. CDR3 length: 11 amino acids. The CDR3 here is CSVGTGTEAFF. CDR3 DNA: TGCAGCGTGGGAACGGGCACTGAAGCTTTCTTT.

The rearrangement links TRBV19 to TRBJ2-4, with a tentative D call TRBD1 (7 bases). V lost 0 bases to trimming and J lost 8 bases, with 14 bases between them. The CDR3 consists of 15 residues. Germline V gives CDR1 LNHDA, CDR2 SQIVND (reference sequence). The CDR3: CASSIDGGRGDIQYF. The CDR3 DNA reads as TGTGCCAGTAGTATAGATGGGGGCAGGGGGGACATTCAGTACTTC. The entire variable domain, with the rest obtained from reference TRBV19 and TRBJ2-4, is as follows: DGGITQSPKYLFRKEGQNVTLSCEQNLNHDAMYWYRQDPGQGLRLIYYSQIVNDFQKGDIAEGYSVSREKKESFPLTVTSAQKNPTAFYLCASSIDGGRGDIQYFGAGTRLSVL.

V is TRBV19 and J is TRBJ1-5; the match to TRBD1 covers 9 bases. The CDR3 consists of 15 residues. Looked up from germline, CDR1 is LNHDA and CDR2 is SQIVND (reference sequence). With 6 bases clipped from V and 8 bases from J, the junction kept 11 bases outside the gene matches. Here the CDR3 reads CASSIQTGGTEPQHF. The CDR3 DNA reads TGTGCCAGTAGCATTCAAACAGGGGGCACGGAGCCCCAGCATTTT. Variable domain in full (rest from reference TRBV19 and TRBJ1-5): DGGITQSPKYLFRKEGQNVTLSCEQNLNHDAMYWYRQDPGQGLRLIYYSQIVNDFQKGDIAEGYSVSREKKESFPLTVTSAQKNPTAFYLCASSIQTGGTEPQHFGDGTRLSIL.

For the CDR3, the DNA is TGTGCCAGCAGCTCGTCACTAGCGGCCCTCTCCTACAATGAGCAGTTCTTC. It codes for CASSSSLAALSYNEQFF. The chain has TRBV5-5 and TRBJ2-1; the match to TRBD2 covers 8 bases. Germline V gene sequence: CDR1 SGHKS, CDR2 YYEKEE (reference sequence). V lost 3 bases to trimming and J lost 0 bases; unmatched junction nucleotides: 8. The CDR3 length is 17 residues.

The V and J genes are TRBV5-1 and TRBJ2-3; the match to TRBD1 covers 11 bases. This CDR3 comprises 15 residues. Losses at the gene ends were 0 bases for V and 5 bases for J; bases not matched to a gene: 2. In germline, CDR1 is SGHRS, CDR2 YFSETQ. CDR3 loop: CASSLGTGGKDTQYF. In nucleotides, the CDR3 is TGCGCCAGCAGCTTGGGGACAGGGGGCAAAGATACGCAGTATTTT.

The CDR3, as DNA: TGTGCCAGCAAAACGACAGGAAAATCGTTAGCTAACTATGGCTACACCTTC. Its translation: CASKTTGKSLANYGYTF. The chain recombines TRBV27 with TRBJ1-2; TRBD1 might be the D (6 bases). Germline V gene sequence: CDR1 MNHEY, CDR2 SMNVEV (reference sequence). The length of the CDR3 is 17 residues. The V end was cut by 7 bases, the J end by 0 bases, with 21 bases between.

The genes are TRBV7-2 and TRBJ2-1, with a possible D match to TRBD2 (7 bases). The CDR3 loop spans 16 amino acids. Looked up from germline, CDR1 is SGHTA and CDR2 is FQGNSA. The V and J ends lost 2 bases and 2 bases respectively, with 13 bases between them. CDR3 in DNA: TGTGCCAGCAGCTTACTTTGGGGGGGCACCTACAATGAGCAGTTCTTC. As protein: CASSLLWGGTYNEQFF.

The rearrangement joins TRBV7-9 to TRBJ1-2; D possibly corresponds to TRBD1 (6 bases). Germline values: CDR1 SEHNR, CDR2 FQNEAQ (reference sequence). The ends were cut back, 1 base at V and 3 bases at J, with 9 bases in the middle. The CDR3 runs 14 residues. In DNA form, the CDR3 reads TGTGCCAGCAGCTTAGGGGGGCATGACTATGGCTACACCTTC. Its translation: CASSLGGHDYGYTF.

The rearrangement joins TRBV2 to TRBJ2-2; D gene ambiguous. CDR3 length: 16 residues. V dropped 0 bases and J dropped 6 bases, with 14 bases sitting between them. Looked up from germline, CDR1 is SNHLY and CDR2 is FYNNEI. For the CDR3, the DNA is TGTGCCAGCAGTGAAGCTAGATTCGGGCCGGCCGGGGAGCTGTTTTTT. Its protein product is CASSEARFGPAGELFF.

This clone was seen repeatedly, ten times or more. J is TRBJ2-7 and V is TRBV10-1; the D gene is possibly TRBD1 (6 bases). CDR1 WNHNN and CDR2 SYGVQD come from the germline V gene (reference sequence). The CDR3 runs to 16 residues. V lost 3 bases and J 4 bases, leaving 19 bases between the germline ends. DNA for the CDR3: TGCGCCAGCAGTGATGGGGGCAGTGAAAGTGGGTACGAGCAGTACTTC. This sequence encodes CASSDGGSESGYEQYF.

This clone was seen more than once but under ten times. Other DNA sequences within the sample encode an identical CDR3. The CDR3 reads CASSLGAGPNEKLFF. Written as DNA, the CDR3 is TGTGCCAGCAGCTTAGGGGCAGGGCCTAATGAAAAACTGTTTTTT. The chain is built from TRBV7-9 and TRBJ1-4; TRBD1 is a possible D gene (5 bases). This CDR3 comprises 15 residues. The ends were cut back, 1 base at V and 3 bases at J, with 9 bases in the middle. Germline CDR1 and CDR2: SEHNR and FQNEAQ (reference sequence).

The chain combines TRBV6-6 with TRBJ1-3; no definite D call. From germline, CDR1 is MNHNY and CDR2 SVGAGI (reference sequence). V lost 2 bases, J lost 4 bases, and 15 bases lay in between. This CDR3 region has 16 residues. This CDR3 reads CASSYATPISGNTIYF. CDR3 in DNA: TGTGCCAGCAGTTACGCCACCCCCATTTCGGGAAACACCATATATTTT.

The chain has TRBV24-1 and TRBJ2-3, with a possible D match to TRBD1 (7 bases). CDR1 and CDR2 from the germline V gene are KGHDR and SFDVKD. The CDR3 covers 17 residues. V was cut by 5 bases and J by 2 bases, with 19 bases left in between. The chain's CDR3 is CATSGPGGQEDTDTQYF. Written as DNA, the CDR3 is TGTGCCACCAGTGGCCCAGGGGGGCAGGAAGACACAGATACGCAGTATTTT.

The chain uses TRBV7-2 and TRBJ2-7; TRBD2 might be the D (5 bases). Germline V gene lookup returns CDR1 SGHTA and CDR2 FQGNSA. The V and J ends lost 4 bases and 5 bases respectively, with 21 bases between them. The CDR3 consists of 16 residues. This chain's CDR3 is CASSWAFEGEVHEQYF. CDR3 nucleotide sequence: TGTGCCAGCAGCTGGGCGTTTGAGGGCGAAGTCCACGAGCAGTACTTC. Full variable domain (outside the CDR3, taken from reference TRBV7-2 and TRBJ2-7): GAGVSQSPSNKVTEKGKDVELRCDPISGHTALYWYRQSLGQGLEFLIYFQGNSAPDKSGLPSDRFSAERTGGSVSTLTIQRTQQEDSAVYLCASSWAFEGEVHEQYFGPGTRLTVT.

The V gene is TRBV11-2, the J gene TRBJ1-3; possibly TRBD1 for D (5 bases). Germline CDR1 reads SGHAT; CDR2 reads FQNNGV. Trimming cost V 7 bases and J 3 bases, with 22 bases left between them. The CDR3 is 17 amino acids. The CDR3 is CASTKGKLSQVGNTIYF. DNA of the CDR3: TGTGCCAGCACCAAGGGGAAGTTGAGCCAGGTTGGAAACACCATATATTTT.

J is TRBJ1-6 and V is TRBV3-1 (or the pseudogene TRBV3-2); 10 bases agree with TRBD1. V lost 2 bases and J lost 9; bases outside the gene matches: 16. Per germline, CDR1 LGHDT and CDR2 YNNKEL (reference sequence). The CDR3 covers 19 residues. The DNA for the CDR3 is TGTGCCAGCAGCCAACCAAACCTCGACAGGGGGCGCGTCGGTTCACCCCTCCACTTT. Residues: CASSQPNLDRGRVGSPLHF.

The CDR3 loop reads CASSSQGRSSGGTSTDTQYF. The DNA for the CDR3 is TGTGCCAGCAGTTCCCAGGGGAGAAGTAGCGGGGGCACTAGCACAGATACGCAGTATTTT. The chain couples TRBV28 to TRBJ2-3; 9 nucleotides match TRBD2. V gave up 4 bases and J gave up 0 bases; unmatched junction bases: 17. Germline lookup yields CDR1 MDHEN and CDR2 SYDVKM. This CDR3 comprises 20 residues.

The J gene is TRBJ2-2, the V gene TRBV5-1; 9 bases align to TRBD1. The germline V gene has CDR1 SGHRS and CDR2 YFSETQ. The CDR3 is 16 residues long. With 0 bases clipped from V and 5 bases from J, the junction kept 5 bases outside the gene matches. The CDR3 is CASSLGGTGLTGELFF. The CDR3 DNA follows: TGCGCCAGCAGCTTGGGCGGGACAGGGCTTACCGGGGAGCTGTTTTTT. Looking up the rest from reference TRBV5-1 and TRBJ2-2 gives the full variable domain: KAGVTQTPRYLIKTRGQQVTLSCSPISGHRSVSWYQQTPGQGLQFLFEYFSETQRNKGNFPGRFSGRQFSNSRSEMNVSTLELGDSALYLCASSLGGTGLTGELFFGEGSRLTVL.

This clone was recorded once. The CDR3 DNA sequence: TGTGCCAGCAGTCGGGACAGGGGAGATCAGCCCCAGCATTTT. Translation: CASSRDRGDQPQHF. The gene calls are TRBV6-5 and TRBJ1-5; 10 bases are a match to TRBD1. This CDR3 is 14 amino acids long. The V gene's germline CDR1 is MNHEY and CDR2 SVGAGI. V was clipped by 5 bases and J by 5 bases; unmatched bases: 3.

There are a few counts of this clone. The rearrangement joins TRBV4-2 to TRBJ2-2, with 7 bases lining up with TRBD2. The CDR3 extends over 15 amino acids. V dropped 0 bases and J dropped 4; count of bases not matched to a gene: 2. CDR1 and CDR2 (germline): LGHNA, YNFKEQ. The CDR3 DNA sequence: TGTGCCAGCAGCCAAGAAGCGGGAATCACCGGGGAGCTGTTTTTT. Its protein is CASSQEAGITGELFF.

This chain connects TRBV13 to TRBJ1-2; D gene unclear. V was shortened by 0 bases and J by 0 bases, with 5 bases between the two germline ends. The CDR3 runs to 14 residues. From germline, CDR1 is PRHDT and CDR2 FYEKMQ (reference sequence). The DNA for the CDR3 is TGTGCCAGCAGCTTAGGGAGGGCTAACTATGGCTACACCTTC. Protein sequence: CASSLGRANYGYTF.

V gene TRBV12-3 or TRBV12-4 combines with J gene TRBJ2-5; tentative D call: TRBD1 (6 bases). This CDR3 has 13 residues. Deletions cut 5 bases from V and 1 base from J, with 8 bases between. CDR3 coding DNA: TGTGCCAGCAGTCACAGGGTCCAAGAGACCCAGTACTTC. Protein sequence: CASSHRVQETQYF.